The 19 T cell receptor beta chains in this list originate from one sample, sequenced in a study of blood T cells in healthy people across ages. Using a J-beta primer mix together with a sample-barcoded 5' primer, a second PCR was run for roughly 6 to 11 cycles. TCRdb re-analysed the 5' RACE reads in MiXCR, keeping a single row per CDR3 protein. The sample holds about 1.5 million distinct CDR3 sequences; 40% to 50% are singletons and the top ten take roughly 7.7%. Source material: blood. These TCRs come from a woman between 18 and 29 years old in good health.

This clonotype is a singleton in its sample. This chain uses TRBV25-1 with TRBJ2-3; 10 positions match TRBD2. The CDR3 has 16 residues. Germline V CDR1 and CDR2: MGHDK, SYGVNS. V trimming: 2 bases; J trimming: 6 bases; junction bases outside the gene matches: 8. Here the CDR3 reads CASSESGGGRRDTQYF. CDR3 sequence (DNA): TGTGCCAGCAGTGAAAGCGGGGGGGGGAGGAGGGATACGCAGTATTTT.

This clonotype was counted between two and nine times. The chain combines TRBV10-3 with TRBJ2-7; D remains unclear. CDR3 length: 13 amino acids. V was cut by 10 bases and J by 3 bases, with 16 bases left in between. Germline CDR1 ENHRY, CDR2 SYGVKD. The CDR3 is CATSKGTDYEQYF. The CDR3 DNA follows: TGTGCCACCTCAAAAGGAACAGACTACGAGCAGTACTTC.

The gene calls are TRBV27 and TRBJ2-6; TRBD1 is a possible D gene (5 bases). CDR1 MNHEY and CDR2 SMNVEV come from the germline V gene (reference sequence). Trimming removed 6 bases from V and 4 bases from J, with 19 bases in between. The CDR3 sequence is 17 residues long. The CDR3 DNA reads TGTGCCAGCAGCTTAAAATTCAGGGTGGACGGGGCCAACGTCCTGACTTTC. Encoded protein: CASSLKFRVDGANVLTF.

The CDR3 sequence: CSATGLAGKVIYEQYF. The CDR3 DNA follows: TGCAGTGCTACGGGACTAGCGGGGAAAGTGATCTACGAGCAGTACTTC. The chain recombines TRBV20-1 with TRBJ2-7, with 13 nucleotides matching TRBD2. Looked up from germline, CDR1 is DFQATT and CDR2 is SNEGSKA (reference sequence). The CDR3 contains 16 residues. The V and J ends lost 4 bases and 3 bases, in that order; junction bases with no gene match: 9.

This chain uses TRBV14 with TRBJ1-2; D ambiguous. From germline, CDR1 is SGHDN and CDR2 FVKESK. Trimming cost V 2 bases and J 4 bases, with 5 bases left between them. This CDR3 region has 12 residues. The DNA for the CDR3 is TGTGCCAGCAGCCAACTCCCCTATGGCTACACCTTC. Amino acid sequence: CASSQLPYGYTF.

J is TRBJ1-2 and V is TRBV10-3, with no clear D. The CDR3 spans 14 residues. Per the germline V gene, CDR1 is ENHRY and CDR2 is SYGVKD. Trimming cost V 0 bases and J 7 bases, with 12 bases left between them. CDR3 in DNA: TGTGCCATCAGTGAGTCTAGGGTTGATCGTGGCTACACCTTC. This gives the protein CAISESRVDRGYTF.

V usage is TRBV20-1 and J usage is TRBJ2-2, with D tentatively TRBD2 (5 bases). Looked up from germline, CDR1 is DFQATT and CDR2 is SNEGSKA (reference sequence). This CDR3 is built from 12 residues. Trimming pared 7 bases from V and 0 bases from J, leaving 6 bases between. The CDR3 coding sequence is TGCAGTGTGACTACGAACACCGGGGAGCTGTTTTTT. It specifies CSVTTNTGELFF.

This clonotype was seen a handful of times. This chain uses TRBV27 with TRBJ1-1, with TRBD1 matching 10 bases. V lost 3 bases and J lost 11; bases outside the gene matches: 3. From germline, CDR1 is MNHEY and CDR2 SMNVEV (reference sequence). This CDR3 has 12 amino acids. This chain's CDR3 is CASSFGTGVAFF. The CDR3 DNA reads as TGTGCCAGCAGTTTCGGGACAGGGGTCGCTTTCTTT.

Concerning this clonotype itself: An end of the junction differs from the germline gene, which may be a read error. This rearrangement joins TRBV4-1 to TRBJ1-2, with unresolved D. In germline, CDR1 is MGHRA, CDR2 YSYEKL. CDR3 size: 15 residues. This CDR3 reads CASSQGGLLRAGCTF. In DNA, the CDR3 is TGCGCCAGCAGCCAAGGCGGCCTTCTTCGCGCTGGCTGCACCTTC.

Ten or more counts support this clonotype. This sequence joins TRBV9 and TRBJ2-7, with 8 nucleotides matching TRBD1. The germline V gene encodes CDR1 SGDLS and CDR2 YYNGEE. Trimming removed 5 bases from V and 4 bases from J; junction bases left unmatched: 8. This CDR3 has 14 amino acids. CDR3 amino acids: CASSPGQAIYEQYF. The CDR3 DNA reads as TGTGCCAGCAGTCCGGGACAGGCGATATACGAGCAGTACTTC.

The chain employs TRBV5-1 and TRBJ2-3, with 8 bases matching TRBD2. This CDR3 contains 17 residues. Germline CDR1 is SGHRS and CDR2 is YFSETQ. V lost 0 bases to trimming and J lost 0 bases; unmatched junction nucleotides: 6. This CDR3 is CASSLGPRGGSTDTQYF. The CDR3 nucleotides are TGCGCCAGCAGCTTGGGACCCCGGGGGGGAAGCACAGATACGCAGTATTTT.

The chain couples TRBV9 to TRBJ2-3; perhaps TRBD2 as D (5 bases). Germline V gene lookup returns CDR1 SGDLS and CDR2 YYNGEE. CDR3 length: 15 amino acids. Trimming cost V 0 bases and J 6 bases, with 14 bases left between them. The CDR3 nucleotides read TGTGCCAGCAGCGTAGCGGTGGGAGCTCTGGATACGCAGTATTTT. This encodes CASSVAVGALDTQYF.

V and J are TRBV27 and TRBJ2-5; 8 bases fit TRBD2. With the DNA end fitting TRBJ2-7 better, the J assignment may be wrong. Germline loops: CDR1 MNHEY, CDR2 SMNVEV (reference sequence). CDR3 length: 17 residues. CDR3 sequence (DNA): TGTGCCAGCAGTTTATCTCTTCCTAGCGGGCGGGGTTACGAGCAGTACTTC. Amino acids: CASSLSLPSGRGYEQYF.

This clonotype was counted a few times. The CDR3 region has the DNA TGTGCCAGCAGCCAAGGTCCAGGACTAGCGGACAATGAGCAGTTCTTC. The encoded protein is CASSQGPGLADNEQFF. The chain has TRBV3-1 and TRBJ2-1, with 10 bases lining up with TRBD2. V lost 1 base to trimming and J lost 5 bases; unmatched junction nucleotides: 5. Germline CDR1 is LGHDT and CDR2 is YNNKEL (reference sequence). This CDR3 spans 16 amino acids.

The V and J genes are TRBV13 and TRBJ2-5; D is possibly TRBD2 (6 bases). The CDR3 has 16 residues. V was pared by 4 bases and J by 5 bases, with 20 bases between. CDR1 and CDR2 from the germline V gene are PRHDT and FYEKMQ (reference sequence). The CDR3 region is CASSSHGEDVRETQYF. Written as DNA, the CDR3 is TGTGCCAGCAGCTCACATGGGGAGGACGTCCGGGAGACCCAGTACTTC.

The chain combines TRBV29-1 with TRBJ2-1, with 13 bases aligning to TRBD2. J lost 12 bases, V lost 0 bases, and 11 bases had no gene match. The CDR3 is made up of 16 amino acids. Germline V gives CDR1 SQVTM, CDR2 ANQGSEA. The CDR3 region has the DNA TGCAGCGTTGAAGATTTGGAGCTACTAGCGGGGGGGAGGCAGTTCTTC. Protein: CSVEDLELLAGGRQFF.

This clonotype showed up just once. V is TRBV5-5 and J is TRBJ2-2; 7 bases map to TRBD1. Per germline, CDR1 SGHKS and CDR2 YYEKEE (reference sequence). V gave up 2 bases and J gave up 1 base; unmatched junction bases: 2. This CDR3 is built from 15 residues. The CDR3 here is CASSFNRGNTGELFF. CDR3 coding DNA: TGTGCCAGCAGCTTTAACAGGGGGAACACCGGGGAGCTGTTTTTT.

The chain uses TRBV12-3 or TRBV12-4 and TRBJ2-5; 8 bases are a match to TRBD2. The tail of the sequence fits TRBJ2-1 better, so the J call may be wrong. The CDR3 loop spans 14 amino acids. DNA for the CDR3: TGTGCCAGCAGTCGGGCGGGGGGACAAGAGACCCAGTTCTTC. Protein product: CASSRAGGQETQFF.

The chain couples TRBV7-8 to TRBJ2-2; 8 bases are shared with TRBD2. Germline V gene lookup returns CDR1 SGHVS and CDR2 FQNEAQ. V was pared by 5 bases and J by 6 bases, with 8 bases of the junction left unmatched. This CDR3 comprises 15 residues. The CDR3: CASSPRGGISGELFF. The CDR3 nucleotides are TGTGCCAGCAGCCCTCGGGGGGGGATTTCCGGGGAGCTGTTTTTT. The full variable domain, with the rest looked up from reference TRBV7-8 and TRBJ2-2, is GAGVSQSPRYKVAKRGQDVALRCDPISGHVSLFWYQQALGQGPEFLTYFQNEAQLDKSGLPSDRFFAERPEGSVSTLKIQRTQQEDSAVYLCASSPRGGISGELFFGEGSRLTVL.